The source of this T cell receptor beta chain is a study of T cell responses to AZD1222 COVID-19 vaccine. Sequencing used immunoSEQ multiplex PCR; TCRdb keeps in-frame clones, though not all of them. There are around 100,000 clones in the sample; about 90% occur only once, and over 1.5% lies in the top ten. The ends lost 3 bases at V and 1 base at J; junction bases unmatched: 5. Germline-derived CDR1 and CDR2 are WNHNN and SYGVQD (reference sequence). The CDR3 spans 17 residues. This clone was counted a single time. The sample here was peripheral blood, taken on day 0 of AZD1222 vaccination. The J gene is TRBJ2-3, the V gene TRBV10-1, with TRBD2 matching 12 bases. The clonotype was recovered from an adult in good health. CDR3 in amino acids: CASSELAGGFGTDTQYF. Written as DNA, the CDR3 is TGCGCCAGCAGTGAACTAGCGGGAGGTTTTGGCACAGATACGCAGTATTTT.